This entry concerns a single T cell receptor (beta chain). The antigen remains undetermined. PCR was performed using 60 Vbeta and 13 Jbeta primers. Using immunoSEQ multiplex PCR, the repertoire was profiled, and TCRdb retains in-frame clones only, with some absent. The table includes about 190,000 clones, around 77% detected once. CDR1 is SGHVS and CDR2 is FNYEAQ in the germline V gene. The J segment lost 6 bases and the V segment lost 5 bases, leaving 8 bases of the junction unmatched. This CDR3 is built from 14 residues. This sample is part of a study of cytomegalovirus exposure and HLA in healthy donors. Notes on the study in general: Associated with cytomegalovirus, according to the listing, were some 150 TCR beta chains.

The rearrangement joins TRBV7-6 to TRBJ1-1; 8 bases are a match to TRBD1. The receptor's source is a woman aged 18-29 years in good health and CMV-seronegative. Sequenced: PBMCs. The CDR3: CASSLGTGISEAFF. In DNA form, the CDR3 reads TGTGCCAGCAGCCTCGGGACAGGAATTTCTGAAGCTTTCTTT.